Each of the 11 T cell receptor beta chains below was sequenced from the same sample in a study of CD8 T cells in Susac syndrome. Random hexamers were used to reverse transcribe roughly 0.45 to 1 ug of RNA. TCRdb re-called the immunoSEQ multiplex PCR reads through MiXCR, storing one row per CDR3 protein. This sample yields 180,000 or so distinct CDR3 sequences, of which about 95% are seen a single time; roughly 0.094% belongs to the top ten. The sequenced material came from CD4+ T cells from PBMCs. All receptors derive from a human donor with multiple sclerosis.

The table lists this clonotype with a count of one. This chain connects TRBV29-1 to TRBJ1-5; D not certain. CDR1 SQVTM and CDR2 ANQGSEA come from the germline V gene. V lost 5 bases and J lost 0, with 11 bases in between. This CDR3 has 14 residues. DNA of the CDR3: TGCAGCGTTCTGGACTTAGATAGCAATCAGCCCCAGCATTTT. Its protein product is CSVLDLDSNQPQHF.

Comments on this clonotype: A read error may produce the germline difference seen at one junction end. The chain couples TRBV2 to TRBJ1-4; 8 bases fit TRBD1. This CDR3 comprises 8 residues. Germline CDR1 and CDR2: SNHLY and FYNNEI. The CDR3 coding sequence is TGTGCCAGCAAGGGACAGGTTTTT. Translation gives CASKGQVF.

This clonotype was seen a single time. The V and J genes are TRBV5-1 and TRBJ2-3, with 7 bases identical to TRBD2. Germline CDR1 is SGHRS and CDR2 is YFSETQ. This CDR3 contains 16 residues. V trimming: 4 bases; J trimming: 2 bases; junction bases outside the gene matches: 10. For the CDR3, the DNA is TGCGCCAGCAGCAGGGGAGGGCCGGCTCCCACAGATACGCAGTATTTT. Translating gives CASSRGGPAPTDTQYF.

This chain links TRBV20-1 with TRBJ2-1; D is possibly TRBD2 (5 bases). The CDR3 sequence is 13 residues long. Trimming took 3 bases from V and 5 from J, leaving 11 bases between them. CDR1 is DFQATT, CDR2 SNEGSKA, per germline (reference sequence). The DNA for the CDR3 is TGCAGTGCTAGCGGGGTAACGCACAATGAGCAGTTCTTC. Its protein product is CSASGVTHNEQFF.

The V call is TRBV20-1, the J call TRBJ2-3; either TRBD1 or TRBD2 may supply D (5 bases each). CDR3 length equals 13 residues. The V and J ends lost 3 bases and 1 base respectively, with 8 bases between them. The germline V gene encodes CDR1 DFQATT and CDR2 SNEGSKA (reference sequence). Written as DNA, the CDR3 is TGCAGTGCTAGTGTGGGGGGCACAGATACGCAGTATTTT. Translated, it gives CSASVGGTDTQYF.

The chain is built from TRBV9 and TRBJ2-7; D is unclear. The CDR3 has 13 amino acids. V was trimmed by 3 bases and J by 6 bases, leaving 13 bases between them. Germline V CDR1 and CDR2: SGDLS, YYNGEE. This chain's CDR3 is CASSATLVSEQYF. CDR3 DNA: TGTGCCAGCAGCGCCACACTTGTTTCCGAGCAGTACTTC.

This clonotype was observed once. The chain carries TRBV5-1 and TRBJ1-5; D is possibly TRBD1 (6 bases). CDR3 length: 15 amino acids. Germline CDR1 and CDR2: SGHRS and YFSETQ. V was pared by 3 bases and J by 1 base, with 11 bases between. The CDR3 sequence: CASSWRGGSNQPQHF. The CDR3 DNA follows: TGCGCCAGCAGCTGGAGGGGGGGAAGCAATCAGCCCCAGCATTTT.

This chain links TRBV29-1 with TRBJ2-2; D might be TRBD2 (7 bases). Germline lookup yields CDR1 SQVTM and CDR2 ANQGSEA. V lost 6 bases and J 6 bases, leaving 20 bases between the germline ends. The CDR3 has 15 amino acids. The CDR3 nucleotides are TGCAGCGTGCACACCGGGGGGCGAGGTTCCGGGGAGCTGTTTTTT. It yields the protein CSVHTGGRGSGELFF.

V usage is TRBV20-1 and J usage is TRBJ2-7; D could derive from TRBD1 or TRBD2 (6 bases each). Germline lookup yields CDR1 DFQATT and CDR2 SNEGSKA (reference sequence). CDR3 length equals 16 residues. With 0 bases removed from V and 3 bases from J, the gap between germline ends came to 18 bases. The CDR3 DNA reads TGCAGTGCTAGAGAGGGGGGCAGGGTTCGGGACTACGAGCAGTACTTC. It codes for CSAREGGRVRDYEQYF.

V usage is TRBV30 and J usage is TRBJ2-3; D possibly corresponds to TRBD2 (6 bases). Looked up from germline, CDR1 is GTSNPN and CDR2 is SVGIG (reference sequence). V gave up 8 bases and J gave up 2 bases, with 11 bases separating them. CDR3 length equals 12 residues. This CDR3 is CAAGRFTDTQYF. The DNA for the CDR3 is TGTGCCGCGGGACGTTTCACAGATACGCAGTATTTT.

The chain links TRBV5-1 to TRBJ2-7, with D uncertain. The CDR3 has 13 residues. Germline CDR1 SGHRS, CDR2 YFSETQ. V lost 0 bases, J lost 7 bases, and 11 bases lay in between. The CDR3 DNA is TGCGCCAGCAGCTTGGTACCTCCCGGGGAGCAGTACTTC. Translation: CASSLVPPGEQYF.